This record concerns one TCR beta chain sequence. What it binds is unknown. Each donor was nominally healthy when sampled (though unrecorded immune exposures were likely). These data come from a study of cytomegalovirus exposure and HLA in healthy donors. At the level of the study: Prior work identified more than 90 million unique TCR beta sequences in roughly 180 million T cells. Study results and limitations: In a later analysis, productive TCRs from donors in an Asian-associated ancestry cluster reportedly carried fewer N-insertions than the cohort mean. Likely technical artifact: a cluster of highly shared sequence variants.

60 Vbeta and 13 Jbeta primers were used in PCR. Clones were read by immunoSEQ multiplex PCR, and TCRdb kept only the in-frame ones, dropping some. The profile shows under 200,000 clones, approximately 88% of them singletons. Trimming took 4 bases from V and 4 from J, leaving 12 bases between them. The CDR3 runs 14 residues. CDR1 SGHRS and CDR2 YFSETQ come from the germline V gene. Sequencing used PBMCs. The chain uses TRBV5-1 and TRBJ1-5, with D perhaps TRBD1 (5 bases). The receptor was isolated from a boy aged 5-17 years in good health and CMV-seronegative. The CDR3 loop reads CASSHTGGNQPQHF. Here the CDR3 DNA reads TGCGCCAGCAGCCATACAGGAGGGAATCAGCCCCAGCATTTT. The full variable domain, in which reference TRBV5-1 and TRBJ1-5 provide the parts outside the CDR3, is KAGVTQTPRYLIKTRGQQVTLSCSPISGHRSVSWYQQTPGQGLQFLFEYFSETQRNKGNFPGRFSGRQFSNSRSEMNVSTLELGDSALYLCASSHTGGNQPQHFGDGTRLSIL.